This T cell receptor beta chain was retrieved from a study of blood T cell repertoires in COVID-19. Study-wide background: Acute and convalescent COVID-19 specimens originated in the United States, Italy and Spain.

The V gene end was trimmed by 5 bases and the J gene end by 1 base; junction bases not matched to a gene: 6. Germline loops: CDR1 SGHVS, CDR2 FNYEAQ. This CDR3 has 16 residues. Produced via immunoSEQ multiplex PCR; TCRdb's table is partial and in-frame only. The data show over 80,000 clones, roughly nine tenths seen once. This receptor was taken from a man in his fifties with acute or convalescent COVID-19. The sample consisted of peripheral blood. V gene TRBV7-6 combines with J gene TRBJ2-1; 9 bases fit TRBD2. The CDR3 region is CASSPLSGGSYNEQFF. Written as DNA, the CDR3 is TGTGCCAGCAGCCCCCTTAGCGGGGGATCCTACAATGAGCAGTTCTTC. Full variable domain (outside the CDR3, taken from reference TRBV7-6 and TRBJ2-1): GAGVSQSPRYKVTKRGQDVALRCDPISGHVSLYWYRQALGQGPEFLTYFNYEAQQDKSGLPNDRFSAERPEGSISTLTIQRTEQRDSAMYRCASSPLSGGSYNEQFFGPGTRLTVL.